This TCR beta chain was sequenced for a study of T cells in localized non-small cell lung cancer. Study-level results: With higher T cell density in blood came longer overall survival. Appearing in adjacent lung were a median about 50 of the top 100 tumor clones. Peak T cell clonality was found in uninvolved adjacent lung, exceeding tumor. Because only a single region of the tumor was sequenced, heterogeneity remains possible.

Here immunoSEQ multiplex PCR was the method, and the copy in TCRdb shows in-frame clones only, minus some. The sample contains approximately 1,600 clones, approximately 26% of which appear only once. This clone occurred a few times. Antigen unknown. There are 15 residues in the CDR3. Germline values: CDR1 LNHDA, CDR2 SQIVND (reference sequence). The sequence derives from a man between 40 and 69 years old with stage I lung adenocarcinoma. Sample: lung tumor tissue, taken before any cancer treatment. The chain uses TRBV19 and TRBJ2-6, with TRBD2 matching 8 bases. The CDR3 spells CASLAGSSGANVLTF. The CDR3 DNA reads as TGTGCTTCCCTAGCGGGCAGCTCTGGGGCCAACGTCCTGACTTTC.